Below, 25 T cell receptor beta chains from the same sample are listed, as sequenced in a study of cytomegalovirus exposure and HLA in healthy donors. Produced via immunoSEQ multiplex PCR; TCRdb's table is partial and in-frame only. The sample shows 300,000 to 450,000 clones, roughly 85% of them seen only once. What was sequenced was PBMCs. All receptors derive from a woman aged 18-29 years in good health and CMV-seronegative.

This clone was counted only a few times. The chain joins TRBV18 to TRBJ2-5; no clear D gene. The germline CDR1 and CDR2 sequences are KGHSH and LQKENI. The V end was cut by 5 bases, the J end by 2 bases, with 6 bases between. The CDR3 loop spans 12 amino acids. The CDR3 sequence: CASSIRQETQYF. The DNA for the CDR3 is TGTGCCAGCTCAATCAGGCAAGAGACCCAGTACTTC.

The chain combines TRBV5-1 with TRBJ1-6; TRBD1 agrees at 8 bases. The CDR3 totals 14 residues. V shed 0 bases, J shed 7 bases, and the junction held 0 bases outside the gene matches. Germline CDR1 SGHRS, CDR2 YFSETQ. Written as DNA, the CDR3 is TGCGCCAGCAGCTTGGGACAGGGGAATTCACCCCTCCACTTT. Amino acid sequence: CASSLGQGNSPLHF. The full variable domain, its missing parts supplied by reference TRBV5-1 and TRBJ1-6, is KAGVTQTPRYLIKTRGQQVTLSCSPISGHRSVSWYQQTPGQGLQFLFEYFSETQRNKGNFPGRFSGRQFSNSRSEMNVSTLELGDSALYLCASSLGQGNSPLHFGNGTRLTVT.

This chain uses TRBV5-1 with TRBJ2-1; 10 bases match TRBD2. The CDR3 loop spans 16 amino acids. Germline CDR1 is SGHRS and CDR2 is YFSETQ. Trimming cost V 4 bases and J 7 bases; bases outside gene matches: 11. CDR3 in amino acids: CASSGLPSGGVNEQFF. For the CDR3, the DNA is TGCGCCAGCAGCGGCCTGCCTAGCGGGGGCGTTAATGAGCAGTTCTTC.

The V gene is TRBV9, the J gene TRBJ1-2; 7 bases agree with TRBD1. The J segment lost 8 bases and the V segment lost 0 bases, leaving 10 bases of the junction unmatched. Germline V gives CDR1 SGDLS, CDR2 YYNGEE. The CDR3 is made up of 15 amino acids. Written as DNA, the CDR3 is TGTGCCAGCAGCGTAGCTATGGGCAGGGGGATCGGCTACACCTTC. Its protein product is CASSVAMGRGIGYTF.

This chain links TRBV29-1 with TRBJ1-1, with D possibly TRBD1 on 5 matching bases. This CDR3 has 14 amino acids. CDR1 is SQVTM, CDR2 ANQGSEA, per germline. Trimming removed 4 bases at V and 4 bases at J, with 16 bases between. Written as DNA, the CDR3 is TGCAGCGTTGTCGACAGCCTCGGGGGCACTGAAGCTTTCTTT. It codes for CSVVDSLGGTEAFF.

The chain recombines TRBV4-1 with TRBJ1-2; D is perhaps TRBD1 (5 bases). This CDR3 is built from 14 residues. Germline CDR1 MGHRA, CDR2 YSYEKL. V gave up 0 bases and J gave up 8 bases, with 13 bases separating them. The CDR3 loop reads CASSQDKGIGGYTF. The CDR3 DNA is TGCGCCAGCAGCCAAGATAAGGGGATAGGAGGCTACACCTTC.

This clone was counted a single time. The chain employs TRBV7-3 and TRBJ1-2, with TRBD1 matching over 12 bases. J gave up 6 bases and V 2 bases, and 13 bases lay outside the gene matches. There are 18 residues in the CDR3. Germline loops: CDR1 SGHTA, CDR2 FQGTGA. CDR3 in amino acids: CASSLYPGQGAKGDGYTF. The CDR3 coding sequence is TGTGCCAGCAGCTTATACCCGGGACAGGGGGCTAAGGGGGATGGCTACACCTTC.

V usage is TRBV18 and J usage is TRBJ2-2, with 8 bases identical to TRBD1. V lost 4 bases, J lost 1 base, and 2 bases stayed unmatched. Germline CDR1 reads KGHSH; CDR2 reads LQKENI. This CDR3 region has 15 residues. The CDR3 DNA reads TGTGCCAGCTCACGGGGGACAGGGAACACCGGGGAGCTGTTTTTT. It is translated as CASSRGTGNTGELFF.

The chain uses TRBV7-2 and TRBJ2-7; 7 positions match TRBD1. Germline V CDR1 and CDR2: SGHTA, FQGNSA. The CDR3 runs to 14 residues. The V and J ends lost 5 bases and 2 bases, in that order; junction bases with no gene match: 6. In nucleotides, the CDR3 is TGTGCCAGCAGCAGACCGGGACAGACCTACGAGCAGTACTTC. Amino acid sequence: CASSRPGQTYEQYF.

The rearrangement joins TRBV5-1 to TRBJ1-6; possible D gene TRBD1, 5 bases. Germline V gene lookup returns CDR1 SGHRS and CDR2 YFSETQ. There are 20 residues in the CDR3. Trimming shortened V by 4 bases and J by 0 bases, and 23 bases separated the two germline ends. The CDR3, as DNA: TGCGCCAGCAGCCACTGGGGTCCGACAGATCCAAGCTCCTATAATTCACCCCTCCACTTT. This codes for CASSHWGPTDPSSYNSPLHF.

V and J are TRBV2 and TRBJ2-1; D remains ambiguous. Germline V lookup: CDR1 SNHLY, CDR2 FYNNEI. The CDR3 totals 13 residues. V lost 2 bases to trimming and J lost 8 bases, with 10 bases between them. The CDR3: CASSESLDDEQFF. The CDR3 DNA reads as TGTGCCAGCAGTGAAAGTCTAGATGATGAGCAGTTCTTC.

This chain links TRBV9 with TRBJ2-1, with 10 bases identical to TRBD2. Germline V gene data show CDR1 as SGDLS and CDR2 as YYNGEE. This CDR3 is built from 14 residues. The J segment lost 4 bases and the V segment lost 3 bases, leaving 1 base of the junction unmatched. The CDR3 here is CASSAGLAYNEQFF. CDR3 DNA: TGTGCCAGCAGCGCGGGACTAGCGTACAATGAGCAGTTCTTC.

The CDR3 region is CASSPTGVSYNEQFF. Written as DNA, the CDR3 is TGTGCCAGCAGTCCGACAGGGGTCTCCTACAATGAGCAGTTCTTC. The V gene is TRBV6-1, the J gene TRBJ2-1, with 8 bases fitting TRBD1. Germline V CDR1 and CDR2: MNHNS, SASEGT. The V gene end was trimmed by 5 bases and the J gene end by 0 bases; junction bases not matched to a gene: 3. The CDR3 runs 15 residues.

This chain joins TRBV19 and TRBJ2-3; 10 bases match TRBD2. Per germline, CDR1 LNHDA and CDR2 SQIVND (reference sequence). V shed 3 bases, J shed 1 base, and the junction held 4 bases outside the gene matches. The CDR3 loop spans 16 amino acids. The CDR3 coding sequence is TGTGCCAGTAGTATTAGGACTAGCGGTGGCACAGATACGCAGTATTTT. Protein product: CASSIRTSGGTDTQYF.

This sequence joins TRBV19 and TRBJ2-2; 13 bases agree with TRBD2. The germline V gene encodes CDR1 LNHDA and CDR2 SQIVND (reference sequence). The ends lost 3 bases at V and 3 bases at J; junction bases unmatched: 1. CDR3 length: 16 residues. CDR3 loop: CASSIGLAGDTGELFF. Here the CDR3 DNA reads TGTGCCAGTAGTATTGGACTAGCGGGGGACACCGGGGAGCTGTTTTTT.

This clone was picked up one time. This chain links TRBV5-6 with TRBJ2-1, with TRBD2 matching 10 bases. Germline CDR1 reads SGHDT; CDR2 reads YYEEEE. This CDR3 contains 16 residues. The J segment lost 4 bases and the V segment lost 1 base, leaving 5 bases of the junction unmatched. CDR3 nucleotides: TGTGCCAGCAGCTTGAGGCTAGCGGGGGTGTACAATGAGCAGTTCTTC. This translates into CASSLRLAGVYNEQFF.

The V call is TRBV6-1, the J call TRBJ2-1; 9 bases match TRBD1. Germline V gene lookup returns CDR1 MNHNS and CDR2 SASEGT. The CDR3 extends over 16 amino acids. V was clipped by 3 bases and J by 3 bases; unmatched bases: 6. The CDR3 sequence: CASSDYGTGNYNEQFF. In DNA form, the CDR3 reads TGTGCCAGCAGTGACTATGGGACAGGGAACTACAATGAGCAGTTCTTC.

This chain joins TRBV7-9 and TRBJ2-3; D might be TRBD1 (6 bases). There are 15 residues in the CDR3. V lost 5 bases and J 3 bases, leaving 15 bases between the germline ends. Germline V gene sequence: CDR1 SEHNR, CDR2 FQNEAQ (reference sequence). The CDR3 sequence: CASSTRLQGTDTQYF. In DNA, the CDR3 is TGTGCCAGCAGCACCCGATTACAGGGAACAGATACGCAGTATTTT.

This rearrangement joins TRBV2 to TRBJ2-3; D might be TRBD2 (5 bases). Trimming pared 6 bases from V and 0 bases from J, leaving 13 bases between. The CDR3 has 15 amino acids. CDR1 SNHLY and CDR2 FYNNEI come from the germline V gene. The CDR3 DNA reads as TGTGCCAGCAGCCGTCTAGCCCCTAGCACAGATACGCAGTATTTT. As protein: CASSRLAPSTDTQYF.

The chain combines TRBV2 with TRBJ1-5; 9 nucleotides match TRBD1. The CDR3 is 14 amino acids. J lost 4 bases, V lost 5 bases, and 3 bases had no gene match. Germline CDR1 SNHLY, CDR2 FYNNEI. CDR3 DNA sequence: TGTGCCAGCAGTACCGGACAGGGGAATCAGCCCCAGCATTTT. Translating it yields CASSTGQGNQPQHF.

The chain couples TRBV30 to TRBJ1-2, with D possibly matching TRBD1 (5 bases). The V gene lost 8 bases and the J gene lost 6 bases, with 13 bases spanning the gap. Germline V gives CDR1 GTSNPN, CDR2 SVGIG (reference sequence). The CDR3 length is 11 residues. The CDR3 protein is CAGRRVDGYTF. CDR3 in DNA: TGTGCCGGACGCAGGGTCGATGGCTACACCTTC.

V usage is TRBV5-1 and J usage is TRBJ2-1; TRBD1 matches 7 bases. CDR3 length: 16 amino acids. Germline V gene data show CDR1 as SGHRS and CDR2 as YFSETQ. V shed 4 bases, J shed 1 base, and the junction held 8 bases outside the gene matches. Here the CDR3 reads CASSITTGVSYNEQFF. CDR3 sequence (DNA): TGCGCCAGCAGCATTACAACAGGGGTTTCCTACAATGAGCAGTTCTTC.

The chain is built from TRBV28 and TRBJ1-3; no definite D call. Germline V CDR1 and CDR2: MDHEN, SYDVKM. Trimming took 2 bases from V and 0 from J, leaving 11 bases between them. This CDR3 has 16 amino acids. The CDR3 protein is CASSLILAGSGNTIYF. CDR3 coding DNA: TGTGCCAGCAGTTTAATTTTGGCAGGCTCTGGAAACACCATATATTTT.

Concerning this clone itself: In the same sample, other DNA sequences code for this CDR3. The chain combines TRBV19 with TRBJ2-7; 10 bases are shared with TRBD1. The CDR3 loop spans 14 amino acids. Trimming at V came to 3 bases and at J to 3 bases, leaving 2 bases not matched to a gene. CDR1 LNHDA and CDR2 SQIVND come from the germline V gene (reference sequence). The CDR3: CASSIGQGVYEQYF. The CDR3, as DNA: TGTGCCAGTAGTATCGGACAGGGGGTCTACGAGCAGTACTTC.

The chain is built from TRBV7-9 and TRBJ1-4; no clear D. Trimming pared 1 base from V and 4 bases from J, leaving 16 bases between. This CDR3 has 17 amino acids. Germline assignment: CDR1 SEHNR and CDR2 FQNEAQ (reference sequence). CDR3 sequence reads: CASSLGGSGVVNEKLFF. The DNA for the CDR3 is TGTGCCAGCAGCTTAGGGGGATCGGGAGTCGTTAATGAAAAACTGTTTTTT.